This TCR beta chain was obtained from a study of cytomegalovirus exposure and HLA in healthy donors. Across the study: An earlier analysis found fewer than 140 million unique TCR beta sequences from 150 million to 200 million T cells. Findings and caveats of the study: Earlier analysis found most TCR beta V segments productive about 87% or about 30% of the time. When analyzed later, a missense DCLRE1C variant was found to be linked to TCR beta V- and J-gene trimming.

The PCR employed 60 Vbeta primers together with 13 Jbeta primers. Sequencing was performed with immunoSEQ multiplex PCR; in TCRdb, only in-frame clones are kept and a portion is missing. The table records about 92,000 clones, approximately 84% of them present only once. V gave up 4 bases and J gave up 3 bases; unmatched junction bases: 10. Germline V CDR1 and CDR2: MNHEY, SVGAGI. CDR3 length: 16 amino acids. With respect to this clone: Antigen specificity is unknown.

The clonotype comes from a woman between 18 and 29 years old in good health and CMV-seropositive. The specimen sequenced was PBMCs. The rearrangement links TRBV6-5 to TRBJ2-7, with 9 bases aligning to TRBD1. The CDR3 is CASSLSPGQGFYEQYF. For the CDR3, the DNA is TGTGCCAGCAGTTTATCTCCGGGACAGGGTTTCTACGAGCAGTACTTC.